This entry lists 20 T cell receptor beta chains sequenced from one sample in a study of OX40 agonist ivuxolimab in advanced cancers. TCRdb's copy holds only in-frame clones and misses some; the assay was immunoSEQ multiplex PCR. The profile covers 90,000 to 150,000 clones, with over 75% appearing a single time and 0.5% to 0.7% taken by the ten largest. The sequences come from CD4+ or CD8+ T cells sorted from blood, collected in a trial of the OX40 agonist ivuxolimab. The receptor source for this set is an adult with an advanced solid tumor such as melanoma, head and neck, liver or kidney cancer.

V gene TRBV4-2 combines with J gene TRBJ2-5; unclear D gene. Per the germline V gene, CDR1 is LGHNA and CDR2 is YNFKEQ. Trimming cost V 1 base and J 2 bases, with 11 bases left between them. The CDR3 contains 15 residues. Here the CDR3 reads CASSQGVGDQETQYF. The CDR3 DNA reads as TGTGCCAGCAGCCAAGGTGTAGGCGATCAAGAGACCCAGTACTTC.

The sample holds a few counts of this clone. The chain uses TRBV7-2 and TRBJ1-6; 11 bases are shared with TRBD1. This CDR3 has 15 amino acids. CDR1 and CDR2 (germline): SGHTA, FQGNSA. V shed 5 bases and J 10 bases; nucleotides not matched to a gene: 7. Written as DNA, the CDR3 is TGTGCCAGCAGCGGACAGGGGGCTTCAAAATCACCCCTCCACTTT. Protein sequence: CASSGQGASKSPLHF.

This clone came up a few times. The chain is built from TRBV30 and TRBJ1-5; 8 nucleotides line up with TRBD1. Germline V CDR1 and CDR2: GTSNPN, SVGIG (reference sequence). The CDR3 has 13 residues. After removal of 4 bases from V and 6 bases from J, the junction contained 5 bases not matched to a gene. The CDR3 DNA sequence: TGTGCCTGGAACCAGGACAGGGTTCAGCCCCAGCATTTT. The encoded protein is CAWNQDRVQPQHF.

V usage is TRBV9 and J usage is TRBJ2-7, with TRBD1 matching 10 bases. The ends lost 3 bases at V and 4 bases at J; junction bases unmatched: 4. This CDR3 spans 14 amino acids. Germline V lookup: CDR1 SGDLS, CDR2 YYNGEE. The CDR3 spells CASSAGTGVYEQYF. The DNA of the CDR3 is TGTGCCAGCAGCGCCGGGACAGGGGTGTACGAGCAGTACTTC. The whole variable domain, remainder taken from reference TRBV9 and TRBJ2-7, is DSGVTQTPKHLITATGQRVTLRCSPRSGDLSVYWYQQSLDQGLQFLIQYYNGEERAKGNILERFSAQQFPDLHSELNLSSLELGDSALYFCASSAGTGVYEQYFGPGTRLTVT.

This rearrangement joins TRBV19 to TRBJ1-1, with D perhaps matching TRBD1 (5 bases). This CDR3 has 13 residues. V was trimmed by 6 bases and J by 4 bases, leaving 12 bases between them. The germline V gene has CDR1 LNHDA and CDR2 SQIVND (reference sequence). CDR3 in DNA: TGTGCCAGTAGCGGTCAGGGAGGCACTGAAGCTTTCTTT. Encoded protein: CASSGQGGTEAFF.

This chain connects TRBV9 to TRBJ2-5; 9 bases agree with TRBD2. Germline V gene sequence: CDR1 SGDLS, CDR2 YYNGEE. This CDR3 is 16 amino acids long. The V gene end was trimmed by 2 bases and the J gene end by 4 bases; junction bases not matched to a gene: 9. As DNA, the CDR3 is TGTGCCAGCAGCGTGTTGCCTAGCGGGGTTGGAGAGACCCAGTACTTC. Translation gives CASSVLPSGVGETQYF.

The chain links TRBV11-3 to TRBJ1-1; D unresolved. CDR3 size: 13 residues. Trimming cost V 8 bases and J 6 bases, with 16 bases left between them. CDR1 and CDR2 from the germline V gene are SGHNT and YENEEA. CDR3 sequence reads: CASAGRPGAEAFF. For the CDR3, the DNA is TGTGCCAGCGCGGGAAGGCCCGGAGCTGAAGCTTTCTTT. Complete variable domain (other parts from reference TRBV11-3 and TRBJ1-1): EAGVVQSPRYKIIEKKQPVAFWCNPISGHNTLYWYLQNLGQGPELLIRYENEEAVDDSQLPKDRFSAERLKGVDSTLKIQPAELGDSAVYLCASAGRPGAEAFFGQGTRLTVV.

The chain links TRBV7-6 to TRBJ2-7, with D hard to call. The CDR3 has 13 amino acids. Germline V gene lookup returns CDR1 SGHVS and CDR2 FNYEAQ. Trimming removed 5 bases at V and 6 bases at J, with 14 bases between. CDR3 loop: CASSPGPRLEQYF. The CDR3 coding sequence is TGTGCCAGCAGCCCCGGCCCGCGTCTCGAGCAGTACTTC.

The genes are TRBV5-1 and TRBJ2-7; D might be TRBD1 (5 bases). V lost 4 bases and J 3 bases, leaving 14 bases between the germline ends. The CDR3 spans 14 residues. CDR1 is SGHRS and CDR2 is YFSETQ in the germline V gene. The CDR3 loop reads CASSLLGRGYEQYF. The CDR3 DNA follows: TGCGCCAGCAGCCTACTGGGGCGCGGCTACGAGCAGTACTTC.

This rearrangement joins TRBV4-1 to TRBJ2-3; TRBD2 matches at 9 bases. The CDR3 runs to 14 residues. V shed 6 bases, J shed 3 bases, and the junction held 4 bases outside the gene matches. Germline loops: CDR1 MGHRA, CDR2 YSYEKL. CDR3 sequence reads: CASRRGGQTDTQYF. The CDR3 region has the DNA TGCGCCAGCAGGCGGGGGGGCCAAACAGATACGCAGTATTTT.

This clone came up once. This chain connects TRBV7-2 to TRBJ1-3; D uncertain. Germline CDR1 and CDR2: SGHTA and FQGNSA. This CDR3 spans 15 amino acids. Trimming took 5 bases from V and 0 from J, leaving 11 bases between them. The CDR3 bases are TGTGCCAGCAGCCTAAGCTGGATCTCTGGAAACACCATATATTTT. Amino acid sequence: CASSLSWISGNTIYF.

In DNA form, the CDR3 reads TGTGCCAGCAGCTTAGGGACAGGGCCCACTGAAGCTTTCTTT. It specifies CASSLGTGPTEAFF. The chain couples TRBV7-9 to TRBJ1-1; 8 bases agree with TRBD1. Germline V gives CDR1 SEHNR, CDR2 FQNEAQ (reference sequence). After removal of 1 base from V and 4 bases from J, the junction contained 2 bases not matched to a gene. This CDR3 spans 14 amino acids.

The chain is built from TRBV2 and TRBJ1-2, with 7 bases lining up with TRBD1. Germline CDR1 SNHLY, CDR2 FYNNEI. J gave up 4 bases and V 7 bases, and 3 bases lay outside the gene matches. CDR3 length equals 12 residues. This CDR3 is CASKEGAYGYTF. Here the CDR3 DNA reads TGTGCCAGCAAAGAGGGGGCCTATGGCTACACCTTC. The entire variable domain, with the rest obtained from reference TRBV2 and TRBJ1-2, is as follows: EPEVTQTPSHQVTQMGQEVILRCVPISNHLYFYWYRQILGQKVEFLVSFYNNEISEKSEIFDDQFSVERPDGSNFTLKIRSTKLEDSAMYFCASKEGAYGYTFGSGTRLTVV.

V and J are TRBV7-2 and TRBJ2-7; possible D gene TRBD1, 7 bases. CDR1 is SGHTA and CDR2 is FQGNSA in the germline V gene. The CDR3 is made up of 12 amino acids. Trimming cost V 4 bases and J 7 bases, with 11 bases left between them. The CDR3 sequence: CASSSQGREQYF. The CDR3 DNA is TGTGCCAGCAGCTCACAGGGGAGGGAGCAGTACTTC.

This sequence joins TRBV11-1 and TRBJ1-1; the D is unclear. CDR1 SGHAT and CDR2 FQDESV come from the germline V gene (reference sequence). This CDR3 is 14 amino acids long. Trimming cost V 6 bases and J 6 bases, with 17 bases left between them. The CDR3 DNA is TGTGCCAGCAGGCCGGGGATCTTGGCCCCTGAAGCTTTCTTT. It codes for CASRPGILAPEAFF.

The V gene is TRBV7-2, the J gene TRBJ1-1; the match to TRBD1 covers 8 bases. CDR1 and CDR2 from the germline V gene are SGHTA and FQGNSA. V lost 5 bases, J lost 3 bases, and 5 bases stayed unmatched. The CDR3 runs to 14 residues. CDR3 sequence: CASSPDRVYTEAFF. CDR3 coding DNA: TGTGCCAGCAGCCCGGACAGGGTGTACACTGAAGCTTTCTTT.

The rearrangement links TRBV11-2 to TRBJ2-5; 8 bases fit TRBD2. After removal of 4 bases from V and 1 base from J, the junction contained 8 bases not matched to a gene. CDR1 is SGHAT and CDR2 is FQNNGV in the germline V gene. The CDR3 consists of 16 residues. As DNA, the CDR3 is TGTGCCAGCAGCTCACGGGTGGCGGGGGGCCAAGAGACCCAGTACTTC. This sequence encodes CASSSRVAGGQETQYF.

The V gene is TRBV9, the J gene TRBJ2-5; D unresolved. V lost 0 bases to trimming and J lost 5 bases, with 17 bases between them. The CDR3 spans 16 residues. Germline CDR1 and CDR2: SGDLS and YYNGEE. The CDR3 loop is CASSVVGSAVGETQYF. The CDR3 DNA sequence: TGTGCCAGCAGCGTAGTCGGAAGCGCAGTAGGGGAGACCCAGTACTTC.

The chain recombines TRBV5-1 with TRBJ1-4; D gene unclear. The CDR3 has 15 amino acids. V was pared by 0 bases and J by 2 bases, with 8 bases between. CDR1 and CDR2 from the germline V gene are SGHRS and YFSETQ. For the CDR3, the DNA is TGCGCCAGCAGCTTGGCAGCTAGCACTAATGAAAAACTGTTTTTT. It specifies CASSLAASTNEKLFF.

The chain couples TRBV11-2 to TRBJ2-7; 9 bases line up with TRBD1. CDR3 length equals 18 residues. The V gene's germline CDR1 is SGHAT and CDR2 FQNNGV. Trimming removed 0 bases from V and 5 bases from J; junction bases left unmatched: 14. The CDR3 DNA sequence: TGTGCCAGCAGCTTAGATCCCAGACCCGGGACAGGGAAAGACGAGCAGTACTTC. Its translation is CASSLDPRPGTGKDEQYF.